The 25 T cell receptor beta chains below were found in one sample sequenced in a study of T cell responses to AZD1222 COVID-19 vaccine. Profiling relied on immunoSEQ multiplex PCR, and the TCRdb table lists in-frame clones only, not all of them. The table has under 60,000 clones, about 89% seen once; the top ten hold under 5.5%. The material was peripheral blood, obtained 28 days after the second AZD1222 dose. These receptors all come from an adult who received the AZD1222 COVID-19 vaccine.

The V gene is TRBV15, the J gene TRBJ2-1; D might be TRBD1 or TRBD2, each matching 5 bases. CDR1 is LNHNV, CDR2 YYDKDF, per germline (reference sequence). V dropped 4 bases and J dropped 8 bases, with 18 bases sitting between them. CDR3 length: 15 amino acids. This CDR3 reads CATSTDRAGADEQFF. The CDR3, as DNA: TGTGCCACCAGCACCGACAGAGCCGGGGCCGATGAGCAGTTCTTC.

J is TRBJ1-6 and V is TRBV28, with D possibly matching TRBD1 (6 bases). Germline loops: CDR1 MDHEN, CDR2 SYDVKM. Between the trimmed V and J ends, which lost 8 bases and 2 bases, there was a span of 13 bases. This CDR3 is 15 amino acids long. The CDR3 DNA reads as TGTGCCAGCCGCCCGACAGGAACCTATAATTCACCCCTCCACTTT. Translation gives CASRPTGTYNSPLHF.

The chain joins TRBV28 to TRBJ2-1; 7 bases match TRBD2. V trimming: 8 bases; J trimming: 9 bases; junction bases outside the gene matches: 7. The CDR3 loop spans 12 amino acids. CDR1 is MDHEN and CDR2 is SYDVKM in the germline V gene. The CDR3 sequence: CASGREAGEQFF. CDR3 DNA sequence: TGTGCCAGCGGGAGGGAGGCTGGTGAGCAGTTCTTC.

The V gene is TRBV2, the J gene TRBJ2-7; 15 bases align to TRBD2. This CDR3 is 17 amino acids long. Germline CDR1 and CDR2: SNHLY and FYNNEI. After removal of 3 bases from V and 4 bases from J, the junction contained 7 bases not matched to a gene. This CDR3 reads CASSDSGLAGGRYEQYF. The CDR3 DNA reads TGTGCCAGCAGTGATAGTGGACTAGCGGGAGGGCGATACGAGCAGTACTTC.

The chain has TRBV18 and TRBJ1-2; no firm D call. Germline loops: CDR1 KGHSH, CDR2 LQKENI. This CDR3 region has 12 residues. Trimming stripped 2 bases from V and 7 bases from J, with 8 bases between. CDR3 sequence (DNA): TGTGCCAGCTCACCAGATCTGGCTGGCTACACCTTC. As protein: CASSPDLAGYTF. The whole variable domain, remainder taken from reference TRBV18 and TRBJ1-2, is NAGVMQNPRHLVRRRGQEARLRCSPMKGHSHVYWYRQLPEEGLKFMVYLQKENIIDESGMPKERFSAEFPKEGPSILRIQQVVRGDSAAYFCASSPDLAGYTFGSGTRLTVV.

This rearrangement joins TRBV5-8 to TRBJ1-2; no firm D call. CDR3 length: 13 amino acids. Trimming shortened V by 4 bases and J by 0 bases, and 7 bases separated the two germline ends. Germline V gene lookup returns CDR1 SGHTS and CDR2 YDEGEE. CDR3 region: CASSIRTNYGYTF. The DNA for the CDR3 is TGTGCCAGCAGCATAAGGACTAACTATGGCTACACCTTC.

The genes are TRBV10-3 and TRBJ2-6; D is unresolved. The CDR3 length is 16 residues. The V end lost 0 bases, the J end lost 0 bases, and 6 bases lay between the germline ends. Germline loops: CDR1 ENHRY, CDR2 SYGVKD. CDR3 residues: CAISESAASGANVLTF. CDR3 bases: TGTGCCATCAGTGAGTCAGCAGCCTCTGGGGCCAACGTCCTGACTTTC.

The chain combines TRBV14 with TRBJ1-1; the D is unclear. The V and J ends lost 1 base and 4 bases respectively, with 7 bases between them. The germline CDR1 and CDR2 sequences are SGHDN and FVKESK. The CDR3 extends over 13 amino acids. CDR3 region: CASSQGSFTEAFF. CDR3 bases: TGTGCCAGCAGCCAAGGCTCGTTCACTGAAGCTTTCTTT.

This clone was detected once. The chain has TRBV5-4 and TRBJ2-1; D tentatively fits TRBD1 or TRBD2 (6 bases each). Germline lookup yields CDR1 SGHNT and CDR2 YYREEE (reference sequence). The CDR3 consists of 16 residues. V lost 0 bases to trimming and J lost 3 bases, with 13 bases between them. Here the CDR3 DNA reads TGTGCCAGCAGCTTGGTTCGGGGGCTATACTACAATGAGCAGTTCTTC. The encoded protein is CASSLVRGLYYNEQFF. Variable domain in full (rest from reference TRBV5-4 and TRBJ2-1): ETGVTQSPTHLIKTRGQQVTLRCSSQSGHNTVSWYQQALGQGPQFIFQYYREEENGRGNFPPRFSGLQFPNYSSELNVNALELDDSALYLCASSLVRGLYYNEQFFGPGTRLTVL.

The chain couples TRBV5-1 to TRBJ1-4; D is unclear. Looked up from germline, CDR1 is SGHRS and CDR2 is YFSETQ. The CDR3 has 15 residues. The ends were cut back, 4 bases at V and 0 bases at J, with 10 bases in the middle. The CDR3 is CASSLGGSTNEKLFF. In DNA form, the CDR3 reads TGCGCCAGCAGCCTCGGAGGTTCAACTAATGAAAAACTGTTTTTT. Full variable domain (remainder filled in from reference TRBV5-1 and TRBJ1-4): KAGVTQTPRYLIKTRGQQVTLSCSPISGHRSVSWYQQTPGQGLQFLFEYFSETQRNKGNFPGRFSGRQFSNSRSEMNVSTLELGDSALYLCASSLGGSTNEKLFFGSGTQLSVL.

This clone was seen just once. The chain recombines TRBV15 with TRBJ2-7; a possible D gene is TRBD1 (6 bases). CDR3 length equals 15 residues. Germline CDR1 LNHNV, CDR2 YYDKDF (reference sequence). The ends were cut back, 5 bases at V and 5 bases at J, with 19 bases in the middle. DNA for the CDR3: TGTGCCACCAGCGAGGGGTTTGGACAGAAGAACGAGCAGTACTTC. The encoded protein is CATSEGFGQKNEQYF. Combining the CDR3 with reference TRBV15 and TRBJ2-7 gives the whole variable domain DAMVIQNPRYQVTQFGKPVTLSCSQTLNHNVMYWYQQKSSQAPKLLFHYYDKDFNNEADTPDNFQSRRPNTSFCFLDIRSPGLGDTAMYLCATSEGFGQKNEQYFGPGTRLTVT.

The rearrangement links TRBV9 to TRBJ2-7; TRBD2 agrees at 15 bases. CDR3 length equals 15 residues. Germline loops: CDR1 SGDLS, CDR2 YYNGEE. J was trimmed by 5 bases and V by 4 bases; bases with no gene match: 4. CDR3 sequence reads: CASSLGLAGGNEQYF. CDR3 DNA: TGTGCCAGCAGCTTGGGACTAGCGGGAGGCAACGAGCAGTACTTC.

V gene TRBV11-2 combines with J gene TRBJ1-6, with TRBD1 as a possible D gene (6 bases). CDR1 SGHAT and CDR2 FQNNGV come from the germline V gene. This CDR3 spans 15 amino acids. The germline V and J ends were trimmed by 5 bases and 9 bases, with 17 bases remaining between them. The CDR3 sequence is CASSGYRDPGSPLHF. In nucleotides, the CDR3 is TGTGCCAGCAGCGGCTACAGGGACCCTGGTTCACCCCTCCACTTT.

V is TRBV20-1 and J is TRBJ2-1; D might be TRBD2 (5 bases). CDR1 DFQATT and CDR2 SNEGSKA come from the germline V gene (reference sequence). The CDR3 contains 13 residues. V lost 3 bases to trimming and J lost 4 bases, with 10 bases between them. The CDR3 nucleotides are TGCAGTGCTAGTACCACTAGGTACAATGAGCAGTTCTTC. Protein sequence: CSASTTRYNEQFF.

This chain uses TRBV19 with TRBJ2-2, with 7 nucleotides matching TRBD2. This CDR3 contains 16 residues. The germline V gene has CDR1 LNHDA and CDR2 SQIVND (reference sequence). V lost 6 bases to trimming and J lost 0 bases; unmatched junction nucleotides: 7. The CDR3 protein is CASSWTSRANTGELFF. The DNA of the CDR3 is TGTGCCAGTAGCTGGACTAGTCGCGCGAACACCGGGGAGCTGTTTTTT.

V usage is TRBV6-5 and J usage is TRBJ2-6; 7 bases are a match to TRBD1. CDR1 and CDR2 from the germline V gene are MNHEY and SVGAGI. Germline trimming cut 5 bases from V and 2 bases from J; bases unmatched to any gene: 3. CDR3 length: 15 amino acids. The CDR3 protein is CASSHRGPGANVLTF. The CDR3 region has the DNA TGTGCCAGCAGTCACAGGGGTCCTGGGGCCAACGTCCTGACTTTC.

The chain has TRBV6-5 and TRBJ1-1; D gene ambiguous. The germline CDR1 and CDR2 sequences are MNHEY and SVGAGI. The CDR3 covers 13 residues. Deletions cut 7 bases from V and 1 base from J, with 10 bases between. This chain's CDR3 is CASTLYKNTEAFF. As DNA, the CDR3 is TGTGCCAGCACTCTGTACAAGAACACTGAAGCTTTCTTT.

The CDR3 sequence: CASSYLDRDYGYTF. For the CDR3, the DNA is TGTGCCAGCAGTTACCTGGACAGGGACTATGGCTACACCTTC. This chain joins TRBV6-5 and TRBJ1-2, with TRBD1 matching 8 bases. Germline V lookup: CDR1 MNHEY, CDR2 SVGAGI. CDR3 length: 14 amino acids. The ends lost 2 bases at V and 3 bases at J; junction bases unmatched: 2.

The CDR3 reads CASSISGQPNEQYF. CDR3 sequence (DNA): TGTGCCAGCAGCATCTCGGGACAGCCCAACGAGCAGTACTTC. The chain links TRBV7-8 to TRBJ2-7; TRBD1 matches 7 bases. V lost 5 bases to trimming and J lost 5 bases; unmatched junction nucleotides: 9. Germline-derived CDR1 and CDR2 are SGHVS and FQNEAQ. This CDR3 has 14 amino acids.

The chain is built from TRBV5-4 and TRBJ1-2; 7 bases align to TRBD1. Germline assignment: CDR1 SGHNT and CDR2 YYREEE (reference sequence). This CDR3 comprises 13 residues. The J segment lost 3 bases and the V segment lost 10 bases, leaving 9 bases of the junction unmatched. The CDR3 loop is CAGNRGDDYGYTF. The DNA of the CDR3 is TGTGCCGGTAACAGGGGAGACGACTATGGCTACACCTTC.

This chain connects TRBV7-2 to TRBJ2-1; 12 bases fit TRBD2. From germline, CDR1 is SGHTA and CDR2 FQGNSA. The trim removed 7 bases at V and 4 bases at J, leaving 17 bases unmatched. This CDR3 spans 19 amino acids. The CDR3 nucleotides read TGTGCCAGCACCACTGACCCTAGGCGGACTAGCGGGGCTTACAATGAGCAGTTCTTC. Translated, it gives CASTTDPRRTSGAYNEQFF.

This clone was counted a few times. V is TRBV19 and J is TRBJ1-5; no definite D call. V was trimmed by 5 bases and J by 0 bases, leaving 14 bases between them. The CDR3 is 16 amino acids. Germline assignment: CDR1 LNHDA and CDR2 SQIVND (reference sequence). The CDR3 nucleotides read TGTGCCAGTAGTGCGCTTGGTTGGGGTAGCAATCAGCCCCAGCATTTT. Residues: CASSALGWGSNQPQHF.

J is TRBJ2-7 and V is TRBV3-1 (or the pseudogene TRBV3-2), with a possible D match to TRBD2 (6 bases). Germline assignment: CDR1 LGHDT and CDR2 YNNKEL (reference sequence). V lost 2 bases, J lost 5 bases, and 13 bases lay in between. This CDR3 has 14 residues. The CDR3 loop reads CASSQLASQDEQYF. In DNA, the CDR3 is TGTGCCAGCAGCCAACTAGCGAGCCAGGACGAGCAGTACTTC.

V gene TRBV25-1 combines with J gene TRBJ2-7; D remains ambiguous. The CDR3 runs 12 residues. Per the germline V gene, CDR1 is MGHDK and CDR2 is SYGVNS. V was cut by 3 bases and J by 0 bases, with 3 bases left in between. The CDR3 protein is CASSEGSYEQYF. In DNA form, the CDR3 reads TGTGCCAGCAGTGAGGGCTCCTACGAGCAGTACTTC.

The rearrangement uses TRBV2 and TRBJ2-2, with D hard to call. V shed 7 bases and J shed 5 bases, with 5 bases lying between them. CDR1 SNHLY and CDR2 FYNNEI come from the germline V gene. The CDR3 spans 11 residues. The CDR3, as DNA: TGTGCCAGCAAGTTTACCGGGGAGCTGTTTTTT. Residues: CASKFTGELFF.